The 18 T cell receptor beta chains given below trace back to one sample, sequenced in a study of blood T cell repertoires in COVID-19. Sequencing was performed with immunoSEQ multiplex PCR; in TCRdb, only in-frame clones are kept and a portion is missing. Of a few hundred thousand clones listed, around 92% are singletons. The sequencing sample was made of PBMCs or T cells enriched from blood (not recorded which). These receptors all stem from a woman in her thirties who had recovered from COVID-19.

The chain is built from TRBV19 and TRBJ2-2, with TRBD2 matching over 13 bases. This CDR3 region has 17 residues. In germline, CDR1 is LNHDA, CDR2 SQIVND (reference sequence). V was pared by 5 bases and J by 7 bases, with 10 bases of the junction left unmatched. The CDR3 bases are TGTGCCAGTAGTCCAGGACTAGCGGGAGTAGTGAGCGGGGAGCTGTTTTTT. Translation: CASSPGLAGVVSGELFF.

This clone was picked up many times. The genes are TRBV11-2 and TRBJ2-3; D perhaps matches TRBD1 (5 bases). V lost 7 bases and J lost 3, with 11 bases in between. Germline values: CDR1 SGHAT, CDR2 FQNNGV. This CDR3 spans 13 amino acids. CDR3 protein: CASTRRGTDTQYF. CDR3 nucleotides: TGTGCCAGCACTCGTAGGGGAACAGATACGCAGTATTTT.

The V gene is TRBV2, the J gene TRBJ1-2; 7 bases are a match to TRBD1. The CDR3 extends over 14 amino acids. V trimming: 6 bases; J trimming: 2 bases; junction bases outside the gene matches: 6. Germline V gene lookup returns CDR1 SNHLY and CDR2 FYNNEI. CDR3 loop: CASRKLQGNYGYTF. Here the CDR3 DNA reads TGTGCCAGCAGGAAACTACAGGGGAACTATGGCTACACCTTC.

This clone was counted once. V usage is TRBV6-6 and J usage is TRBJ2-2; D is possibly TRBD2 (6 bases). Germline CDR1 is MNHNY and CDR2 is SVGAGI (reference sequence). CDR3 length: 15 amino acids. V was shortened by 2 bases and J by 6 bases, with 13 bases between the two germline ends. The CDR3 spells CASSYGAGVAGELFF. As DNA, the CDR3 is TGTGCCAGCAGTTACGGAGCGGGTGTGGCCGGGGAGCTGTTTTTT.

The V gene is TRBV7-2, the J gene TRBJ2-5, with 9 bases matching TRBD2. Germline V gene data show CDR1 as SGHTA and CDR2 as FQGNSA. The CDR3 spans 15 residues. V lost 1 base to trimming and J lost 6 bases; unmatched junction nucleotides: 6. CDR3 in DNA: TGTGCCAGCAGCTTAGTGCTAGCGGGATCTAAGACCCAGTACTTC. This translates into CASSLVLAGSKTQYF. Drawing the rest from reference TRBV7-2 and TRBJ2-5, the complete variable domain is GAGVSQSPSNKVTEKGKDVELRCDPISGHTALYWYRQSLGQGLEFLIYFQGNSAPDKSGLPSDRFSAERTGGSVSTLTIQRTQQEDSAVYLCASSLVLAGSKTQYFGPGTRLLVL.

This sequence joins TRBV27 and TRBJ2-1; possible D gene TRBD2, 6 bases. The CDR3 covers 14 residues. V lost 4 bases and J lost 0, with 7 bases in between. Germline assignment: CDR1 MNHEY and CDR2 SMNVEV (reference sequence). This CDR3 is CASSSGSSYNEQFF. CDR3 nucleotides: TGTGCCAGCAGTTCCGGGAGCTCCTACAATGAGCAGTTCTTC.

The chain links TRBV28 to TRBJ1-1; D may be TRBD1 (6 bases). The germline gives CDR1 MDHEN, CDR2 SYDVKM. The V gene lost 7 bases and the J gene lost 0 bases, with 12 bases spanning the gap. The CDR3 runs to 14 residues. In nucleotides, the CDR3 is TGTGCCAGCAACAGACAGGACCTGAACACTGAAGCTTTCTTT. Protein product: CASNRQDLNTEAFF. The full variable domain, in which reference TRBV28 and TRBJ1-1 provide the parts outside the CDR3, is DVKVTQSSRYLVKRTGEKVFLECVQDMDHENMFWYRQDPGLGLRLIYFSYDVKMKEKGDIPEGYSVSREKKERFSLILESASTNQTSMYLCASNRQDLNTEAFFGQGTRLTVV.

The CDR3 nucleotides are TGCGCCAGCAGCACAAACAGGGGCACTGAAGCTTTCTTT. Amino acid sequence: CASSTNRGTEAFF. This sequence joins TRBV5-1 and TRBJ1-1, with 7 bases lining up with TRBD1. Germline values: CDR1 SGHRS, CDR2 YFSETQ. V gave up 4 bases and J gave up 4 bases; unmatched junction bases: 4. The CDR3 has 13 amino acids.

The chain combines TRBV18 with TRBJ1-5; tentative D call: TRBD1 (6 bases). CDR1 is KGHSH, CDR2 LQKENI, per germline. The V and J ends lost 2 bases and 1 base respectively, with 15 bases between them. This CDR3 region has 17 residues. Here the CDR3 DNA reads TGTGCCAGCTCACCAGGGAAGGGGGGGGTCAGCAATCAGCCCCAGCATTTT. Amino acids: CASSPGKGGVSNQPQHF.

The chain couples TRBV14 to TRBJ2-3, with unresolved D. Germline values: CDR1 SGHDN, CDR2 FVKESK. There are 17 residues in the CDR3. Trimming removed 4 bases from V and 0 bases from J, with 17 bases in between. CDR3 amino acids: CASSPLPLAASTDTQYF. The CDR3 nucleotides read TGTGCCAGCAGCCCTCTCCCTCTTGCGGCTAGCACAGATACGCAGTATTTT. Full variable domain (missing parts from reference TRBV14 and TRBJ2-3): EAGVTQFPSHSVIEKGQTVTLRCDPISGHDNLYWYRRVMGKEIKFLLHFVKESKQDESGMPNNRFLAERTGGTYSTLKVQPAELEDSGVYFCASSPLPLAASTDTQYFGPGTRLTVL.

The CDR3: CASSLGQSTDTQYF. The CDR3 DNA sequence: TGTGCCAGCAGCTTGGGACAGAGCACAGATACGCAGTATTTT. The chain has TRBV11-3 and TRBJ2-3; 7 nucleotides line up with TRBD1. CDR3 length: 14 residues. Germline values: CDR1 SGHNT, CDR2 YENEEA. After removal of 3 bases from V and 0 bases from J, the junction contained 0 bases not matched to a gene.

This sequence joins TRBV7-9 and TRBJ2-1, with TRBD1 matching 7 bases. CDR3 size: 15 residues. V was clipped by 3 bases and J by 4 bases; unmatched bases: 6. CDR1 and CDR2 from the germline V gene are SEHNR and FQNEAQ (reference sequence). For the CDR3, the DNA is TGTGCCAGCAGCTTCAGGGGGTCGGGGTACAATGAGCAGTTCTTC. Translation gives CASSFRGSGYNEQFF.

This clone was detected once. This chain connects TRBV10-3 to TRBJ2-7; 8 nucleotides agree with TRBD1. Trimming at V came to 2 bases and at J to 1 base, leaving 4 bases not matched to a gene. The CDR3 has 15 amino acids. CDR1 and CDR2 from the germline V gene are ENHRY and SYGVKD. DNA of the CDR3: TGTGCCATCAGTGAGGTTGGACAGGGTTCCTACGAGCAGTACTTC. It codes for CAISEVGQGSYEQYF.

The V and J genes are TRBV2 and TRBJ1-1; 7 bases line up with TRBD1. J was trimmed by 11 bases and V by 4 bases; bases with no gene match: 10. CDR1 is SNHLY and CDR2 is FYNNEI in the germline V gene. There are 13 residues in the CDR3. CDR3 in DNA: TGTGCCAGCAGTGGGAGACAGGGAAAAGACGCTTTCTTT. Encoded protein: CASSGRQGKDAFF.

V is TRBV5-1 and J is TRBJ1-4, with TRBD1 matching over 7 bases. The J segment lost 7 bases and the V segment lost 5 bases, leaving 20 bases of the junction unmatched. Germline CDR1 and CDR2: SGHRS and YFSETQ. The CDR3 is made up of 18 amino acids. The CDR3 nucleotides read TGCGCCAGCAGATTAGTAGGAGGGGGCGCGCACGGAGTTGAAAAACTGTTTTTT. Amino acid sequence: CASRLVGGGAHGVEKLFF.

The chain uses TRBV19 and TRBJ2-5; 7 bases are shared with TRBD1. Germline CDR1 reads LNHDA; CDR2 reads SQIVND (reference sequence). This CDR3 comprises 14 residues. V lost 1 base and J lost 2; bases outside the gene matches: 1. The CDR3 DNA sequence: TGTGCCAGTAGTATAGGACAGGGACAAGAGACCCAGTACTTC. It specifies CASSIGQGQETQYF.

CDR3: CASSQEVGQGEQPQHF. CDR3 in DNA: TGCGCCAGCAGCCAAGAAGTAGGACAGGGTGAACAGCCCCAGCATTTT. This chain joins TRBV4-1 and TRBJ1-5; 8 bases are a match to TRBD1. The CDR3 totals 16 residues. Germline V gene sequence: CDR1 MGHRA, CDR2 YSYEKL. Trimming took 0 bases from V and 7 from J; bases not matched to a gene: 8.

V gene TRBV7-9 combines with J gene TRBJ2-1, with 11 bases matching TRBD1. The J segment lost 4 bases and the V segment lost 5 bases, leaving 4 bases of the junction unmatched. Germline CDR1 and CDR2: SEHNR and FQNEAQ (reference sequence). The CDR3 length is 15 residues. The CDR3: CASSLGQGAYNEQFF. DNA for the CDR3: TGTGCCAGCAGCCTCGGACAGGGGGCGTACAATGAGCAGTTCTTC.